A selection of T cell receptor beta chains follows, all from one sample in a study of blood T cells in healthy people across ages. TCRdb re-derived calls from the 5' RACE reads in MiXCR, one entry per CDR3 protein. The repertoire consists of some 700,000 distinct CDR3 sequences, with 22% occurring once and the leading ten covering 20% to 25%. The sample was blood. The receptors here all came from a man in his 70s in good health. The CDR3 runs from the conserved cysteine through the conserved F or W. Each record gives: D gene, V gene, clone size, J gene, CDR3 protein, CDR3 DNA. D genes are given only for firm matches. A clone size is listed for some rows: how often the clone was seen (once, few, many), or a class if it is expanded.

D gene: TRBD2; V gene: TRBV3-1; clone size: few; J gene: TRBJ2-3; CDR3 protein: CASSQEVGLAGGTDTQYF; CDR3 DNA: TGTGCCAGCAGCCAAGAAGTCGGGCTAGCGGGGGGAACAGATACGCAGTATTTT
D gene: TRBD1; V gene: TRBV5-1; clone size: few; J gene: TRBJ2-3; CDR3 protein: CASSSQQGADTQYF; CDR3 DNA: TGCGCCAGCAGCTCCCAACAGGGGGCAGATACGCAGTATTTT
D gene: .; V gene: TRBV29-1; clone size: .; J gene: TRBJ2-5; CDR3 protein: CSVEVWTQETQYF; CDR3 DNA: TGCAGCGTTGAAGTTTGGACTCAAGAGACCCAGTACTTC
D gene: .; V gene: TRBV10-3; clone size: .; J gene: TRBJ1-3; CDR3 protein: CAISQRDISGNTIYF; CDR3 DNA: TGTGCCATCAGTCAGCGGGACATCTCTGGAAACACCATATATTTT
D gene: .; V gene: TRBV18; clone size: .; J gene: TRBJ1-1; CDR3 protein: CAGSPPVNTGAFF; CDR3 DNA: TGTGCCGGCTCACCACCAGTGAACACTGGAGCTTTCTTT
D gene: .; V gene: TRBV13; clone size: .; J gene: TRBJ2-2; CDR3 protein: CASSRNVHRELFF; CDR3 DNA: TGTGCCAGCAGCCGGAATGTCCACCGGGAGCTGTTTTTT
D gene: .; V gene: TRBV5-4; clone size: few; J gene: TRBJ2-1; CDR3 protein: CASRLNRDEQFF; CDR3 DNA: TGTGCCAGCAGGCTTAACAGGGATGAGCAGTTCTTC
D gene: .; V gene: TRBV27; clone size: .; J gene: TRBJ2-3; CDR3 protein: CASRVFFSTDTQYF; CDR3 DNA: TGTGCCAGCAGAGTCTTTTTTAGCACAGATACGCAGTATTTT
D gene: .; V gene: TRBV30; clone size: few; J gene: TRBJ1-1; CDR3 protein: CAWDSYTEAFF; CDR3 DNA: TGTGCCTGGGACAGTTACACTGAAGCTTTCTTT
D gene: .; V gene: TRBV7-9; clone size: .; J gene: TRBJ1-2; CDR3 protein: CATWKGPNYGYTF; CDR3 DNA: TGTGCCACGTGGAAGGGACCTAACTATGGCTACACCTTC
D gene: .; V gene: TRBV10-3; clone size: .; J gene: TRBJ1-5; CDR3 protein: CAISDGQEQPQHF; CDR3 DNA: TGTGCCATCAGTGATGGGCAGGAGCAGCCCCAGCATTTT
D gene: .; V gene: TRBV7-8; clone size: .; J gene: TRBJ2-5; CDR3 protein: CASRSSAERTQYF; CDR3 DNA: TGTGCCAGCAGAAGTAGCGCGGAGAGGACCCAGTACTTC
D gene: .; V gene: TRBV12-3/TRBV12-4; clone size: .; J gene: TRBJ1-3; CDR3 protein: CASRRGDENTKYF; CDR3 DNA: TGTGCCAGCAGGAGAGGAGATGAAAACACCAAATATTTT
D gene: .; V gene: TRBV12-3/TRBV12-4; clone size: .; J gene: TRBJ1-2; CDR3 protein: CASNLRGGGSDGYTF; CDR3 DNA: TGTGCCAGCAATTTACGGGGGGGCGGGTCTGATGGCTACACCTTC
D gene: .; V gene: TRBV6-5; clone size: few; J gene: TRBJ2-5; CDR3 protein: CASRLHHVGETQYF; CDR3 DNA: TGTGCCAGCAGACTTCACCACGTTGGGGAGACCCAGTACTTC
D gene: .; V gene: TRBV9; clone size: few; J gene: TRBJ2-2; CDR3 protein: CASSVAGSNTGELFF; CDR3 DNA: TGTGCCAGCAGCGTAGCCGGGTCGAACACCGGGGAGCTGTTTTTT
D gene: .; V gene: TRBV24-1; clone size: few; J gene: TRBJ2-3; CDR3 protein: CATSDPRDLGTDTQYF; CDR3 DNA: TGTGCCACCAGTGATCCCCGGGACCTTGGCACAGATACGCAGTATTTT
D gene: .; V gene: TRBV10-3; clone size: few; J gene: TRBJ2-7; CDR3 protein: CAIGGGPGEQYF; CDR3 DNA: TGTGCCATCGGTGGTGGCCCTGGCGAGCAGTACTTC
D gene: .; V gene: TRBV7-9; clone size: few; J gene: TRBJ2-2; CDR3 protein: CASSPEGVTGELFF; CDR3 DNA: TGTGCCAGCAGCCCCGAGGGAGTCACCGGGGAGCTGTTTTTT
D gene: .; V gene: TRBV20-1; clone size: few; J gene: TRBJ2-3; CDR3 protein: CSAKDTNTDTQYF; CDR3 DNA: TGCAGTGCTAAAGACACCAACACAGATACGCAGTATTTT
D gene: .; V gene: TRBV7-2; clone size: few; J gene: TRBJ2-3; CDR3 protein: CASSLGVRDTQYF; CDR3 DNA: TGTGCCAGCAGCTTAGGGGTACGGGATACGCAGTATTTT
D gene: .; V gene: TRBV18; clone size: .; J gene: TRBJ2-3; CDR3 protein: CASSRDWKWDTQYF; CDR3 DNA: TGTGCCAGCTCACGGGACTGGAAATGGGATACGCAGTATTTT
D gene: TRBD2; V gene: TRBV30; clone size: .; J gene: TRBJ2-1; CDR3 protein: CAWSFLGTINEQFF; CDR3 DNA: TGTGCCTGGAGTTTTCTCGGGACTATCAATGAGCAGTTCTTC
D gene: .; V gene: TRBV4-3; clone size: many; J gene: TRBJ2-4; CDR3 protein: CASSQDLRERHYF; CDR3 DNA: TGCGCCAGCAGCCAAGATCTAAGAGAGCGGCATTATTTC
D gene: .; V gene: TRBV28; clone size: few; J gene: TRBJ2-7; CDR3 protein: CASTSTGSYEQYF; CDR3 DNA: TGTGCCAGCACTTCGACAGGCTCCTACGAGCAGTACTTC
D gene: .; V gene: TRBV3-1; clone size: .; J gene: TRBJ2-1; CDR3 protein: CASTSSPHGGTYNEQFF; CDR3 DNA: TGTGCCAGCACCTCGAGTCCTCACGGCGGGACCTACAATGAGCAGTTCTTC
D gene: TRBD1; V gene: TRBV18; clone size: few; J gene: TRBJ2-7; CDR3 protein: CASSPRDSRSYEQYF; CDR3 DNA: TGTGCCAGCTCACCTCGGGACAGTAGGTCCTACGAGCAGTACTTC
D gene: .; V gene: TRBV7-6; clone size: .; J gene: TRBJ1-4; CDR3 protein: CASSPALGKLFF; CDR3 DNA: TGTGCCAGCAGCCCTGCGCTGGGGAAACTGTTTTTT
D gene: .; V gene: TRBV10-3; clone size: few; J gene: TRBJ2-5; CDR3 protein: CAISSPTVQETQYF; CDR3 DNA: TGTGCCATCAGCTCCCCTACAGTGCAAGAGACCCAGTACTTC
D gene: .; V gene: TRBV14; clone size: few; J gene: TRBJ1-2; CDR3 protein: CASSRQSLFYGYTF; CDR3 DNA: TGTGCCAGCAGCCGACAGTCCCTTTTCTATGGCTACACCTTC
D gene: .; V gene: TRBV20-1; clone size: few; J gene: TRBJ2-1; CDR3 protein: CSSRQGFSYNEQFF; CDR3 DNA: TGCAGTTCCAGGCAGGGGTTCTCCTACAATGAGCAGTTCTTC
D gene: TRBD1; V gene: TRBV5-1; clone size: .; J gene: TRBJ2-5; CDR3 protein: CASNTGQGGQETQYF; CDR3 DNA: TGCGCCAGCAATACGGGACAGGGCGGCCAAGAGACCCAGTACTTC
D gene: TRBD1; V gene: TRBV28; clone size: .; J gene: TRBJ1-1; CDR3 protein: CASSSDDRGYAFF; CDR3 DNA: TGTGCCAGCAGTTCAGATGACAGGGGGTATGCTTTCTTT
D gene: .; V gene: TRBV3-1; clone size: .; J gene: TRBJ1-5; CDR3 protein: CASSQDFQSNQPQHF; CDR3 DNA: TGTGCCAGCAGCCAAGATTTCCAGAGCAATCAGCCCCAGCATTTT
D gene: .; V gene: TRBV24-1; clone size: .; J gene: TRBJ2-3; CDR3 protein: CATSPLSSGSDTQYF; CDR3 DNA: TGTGCCACCAGCCCCCTTTCTTCGGGTTCAGATACGCAGTATTTT
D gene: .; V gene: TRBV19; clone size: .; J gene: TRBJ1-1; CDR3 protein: CASSRGGASLNTEAFF; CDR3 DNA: TGTGCCAGTAGTCGGGGGGGCGCGTCTCTGAACACTGAAGCTTTCTTT
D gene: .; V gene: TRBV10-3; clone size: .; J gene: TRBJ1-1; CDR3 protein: CAISESPARGTEAFF; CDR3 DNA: TGTGCCATCAGTGAGTCCCCGGCTCGGGGTACTGAAGCTTTCTTT
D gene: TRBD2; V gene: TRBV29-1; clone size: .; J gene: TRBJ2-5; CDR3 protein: CSVFSGSETQYF; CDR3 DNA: TGCAGCGTTTTTAGCGGGAGTGAGACCCAGTACTTC
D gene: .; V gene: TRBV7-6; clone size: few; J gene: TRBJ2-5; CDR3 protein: CASSISGEGETQYF; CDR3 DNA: TGTGCCAGCAGCATTAGCGGTGAAGGGGAGACCCAGTACTTC
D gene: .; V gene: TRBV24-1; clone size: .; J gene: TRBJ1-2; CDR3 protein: CATSDLHDSGYTF; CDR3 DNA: TGTGCCACCAGTGATTTGCATGACAGCGGCTACACCTTC
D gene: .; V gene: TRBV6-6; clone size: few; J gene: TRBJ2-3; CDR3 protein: CASSYLASVTDTQYF; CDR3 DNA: TGTGCCAGCAGTTACTTGGCTAGCGTCACAGATACGCAGTATTTT
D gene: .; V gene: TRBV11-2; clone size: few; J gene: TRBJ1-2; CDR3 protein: CASSLPRGYGYTF; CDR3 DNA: TGTGCCAGCAGCTTACCCCGGGGCTATGGCTACACCTTC
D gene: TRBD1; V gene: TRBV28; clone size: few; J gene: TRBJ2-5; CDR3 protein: CASSPRSGTGGTKETQYF; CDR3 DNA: TGTGCCAGCAGTCCCCGCTCCGGGACAGGGGGCACAAAAGAGACCCAGTACTTC
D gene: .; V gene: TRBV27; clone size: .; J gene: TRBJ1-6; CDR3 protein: CASSLLGVNNSPLHF; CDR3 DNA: TGTGCCAGCAGTTTGCTGGGGGTGAATAATTCACCCCTCCACTTT
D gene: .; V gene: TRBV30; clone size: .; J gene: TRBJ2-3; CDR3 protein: CAWKWERTQYF; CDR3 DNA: TGTGCCTGGAAATGGGAGCGGACGCAGTATTTT
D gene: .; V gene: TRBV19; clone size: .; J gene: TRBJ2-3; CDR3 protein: CASSIAIGGRTDTQYF; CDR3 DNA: TGTGCCAGTAGTATAGCTATAGGAGGGAGGACAGATACGCAGTATTTT